Below are 30 T cell receptor beta chains sequenced from a single sample in a study of post-analysis software for immune sequencing data. Regarding the study as a whole: In patients, TRBV5-6, TRBV5-1 and TRBV20-1 belonged to roughly 5 TRBV segments found more frequently than in controls.

The authors incorporated unique molecular identifiers into the TCR beta cDNA libraries. MiXCR, applied by TCRdb to the PCR reads, yields one record per CDR3 protein. The repertoire includes 750,000 to 950,000 distinct CDR3 sequences, about 45% of them detected once, and roughly 5% sits in the top ten. The antigens of these receptors remain unknown. Sequencing used blood. The receptors come from a girl aged 10 to 17 with multiple sclerosis.

The gene calls are TRBV27 and TRBJ1-6, with 10 positions matching TRBD1. V was clipped by 0 bases and J by 6 bases; unmatched bases: 5. This CDR3 spans 17 amino acids. In germline, CDR1 is MNHEY, CDR2 SMNVEV (reference sequence). CDR3 sequence: CASSLSVGQGFNSPLHF. CDR3 in DNA: TGTGCCAGCAGTTTATCAGTGGGACAGGGGTTTAATTCACCCCTCCACTTT.

CDR3 loop: CAIKREGMGEQYF. The CDR3 nucleotides are TGTGCCATCAAGCGGGAGGGAATGGGCGAGCAGTACTTC. This chain links TRBV10-3 with TRBJ2-4; 10 bases are shared with TRBD2. The end of the DNA fits TRBJ2-7 better, so the J call may be wrong. Germline CDR1 is ENHRY and CDR2 is SYGVKD. This CDR3 contains 13 residues.

The chain recombines TRBV7-9 with TRBJ1-2; D remains unclear. The CDR3 totals 14 residues. The V and J ends lost 5 bases and 1 base respectively, with 11 bases between them. Germline CDR1 reads SEHNR; CDR2 reads FQNEAQ (reference sequence). The chain's CDR3 is CASSQNQVNYGYTF. CDR3 DNA: TGTGCCAGCAGCCAGAACCAGGTTAACTATGGCTACACCTTC.

Only a few counts were recorded for this clonotype. This CDR3 is CASSLLGANYGYTF. The CDR3 coding sequence is TGCGCCAGCAGCCTTTTAGGGGCTAACTATGGCTACACCTTC. The chain recombines TRBV4-3 with TRBJ1-2; D is possibly TRBD1 (5 bases). This CDR3 comprises 14 residues. With 4 bases removed from V and 0 bases from J, the gap between germline ends came to 9 bases. Germline CDR1 LGHNA, CDR2 YSLEER.

The CDR3, as DNA: TGCGCCAGCAGCTTGAGTATGAGCTCCTACGAGCAGTACTTC. As protein: CASSLSMSSYEQYF. This chain links TRBV5-1 with TRBJ2-7; D remains unclear. Germline loops: CDR1 SGHRS, CDR2 YFSETQ. The germline V and J ends were trimmed by 1 base and 0 bases, with 8 bases remaining between them. The CDR3 sequence is 14 residues long. Together with reference TRBV5-1 and TRBJ2-7, the CDR3 gives the full variable domain: KAGVTQTPRYLIKTRGQQVTLSCSPISGHRSVSWYQQTPGQGLQFLFEYFSETQRNKGNFPGRFSGRQFSNSRSEMNVSTLELGDSALYLCASSLSMSSYEQYFGPGTRLTVT.

This clonotype appeared a few times. The rearrangement uses TRBV7-9 and TRBJ2-7; 9 bases map to TRBD1. The CDR3 totals 14 residues. Trimming at V came to 3 bases and at J to 2 bases, leaving 2 bases not matched to a gene. Germline CDR1 and CDR2: SEHNR and FQNEAQ (reference sequence). The CDR3 sequence is CASSFGDRAYEQYF. As DNA, the CDR3 is TGTGCCAGCAGCTTTGGGGACAGGGCCTACGAGCAGTACTTC. Drawing the rest from reference TRBV7-9 and TRBJ2-7, the complete variable domain is DTGVSQNPRHKITKRGQNVTFRCDPISEHNRLYWYRQTLGQGPEFLTYFQNEAQLEKSRLLSDRFSAERPKGSFSTLEIQRTEQGDSAMYLCASSFGDRAYEQYFGPGTRLTVT.

This rearrangement joins TRBV5-1 to TRBJ2-7, with 14 positions matching TRBD2. There are 18 residues in the CDR3. Germline V gene sequence: CDR1 SGHRS, CDR2 YFSETQ. The V and J ends lost 7 bases and 1 base, in that order; junction bases with no gene match: 13. The CDR3 loop is CASPSGGTSGSRSYEQYF. The CDR3 DNA sequence: TGCGCCAGCCCCTCTGGTGGGACTAGCGGGAGTCGGTCCTACGAGCAGTACTTC.

The chain has TRBV5-1 and TRBJ1-1; 12 bases fit TRBD1. The CDR3 totals 14 residues. Trimming at V came to 2 bases and at J to 8 bases, leaving 4 bases not matched to a gene. Germline CDR1 is SGHRS and CDR2 is YFSETQ. The CDR3 here is CASSLEGQGAEAFF. In DNA form, the CDR3 reads TGCGCCAGCAGCTTAGAGGGACAGGGGGCAGAAGCTTTCTTT.

The genes are TRBV7-9 and TRBJ1-2; TRBD1 might be the D (5 bases). Germline lookup yields CDR1 SEHNR and CDR2 FQNEAQ (reference sequence). This CDR3 spans 13 amino acids. Trimming cost V 5 bases and J 8 bases, with 15 bases left between them. The CDR3 is CASSPPQGEGYTF. In nucleotides, the CDR3 is TGTGCCAGCAGCCCCCCCCAGGGAGAGGGCTACACCTTC.

This clonotype appeared a few times. The chain is built from TRBV29-1 and TRBJ1-1; TRBD1 aligns across 7 bases. CDR1 and CDR2 (germline): SQVTM, ANQGSEA. This CDR3 is 15 amino acids long. With 5 bases clipped from V and 1 base from J, the junction kept 10 bases outside the gene matches. The CDR3 region has the DNA TGCAGCGTTCATATGACAGGGATTGGGAACACTGAAGCTTTCTTT. Translation gives CSVHMTGIGNTEAFF.

The gene calls are TRBV27 and TRBJ1-2; 8 bases map to TRBD1. CDR1 and CDR2 from the germline V gene are MNHEY and SMNVEV (reference sequence). The length of the CDR3 is 15 residues. V lost 0 bases to trimming and J lost 5 bases; unmatched junction nucleotides: 5. This CDR3 is CASSLSTGDGYGYTF. The CDR3 DNA sequence: TGTGCCAGCAGTTTATCGACAGGGGACGGATATGGCTACACCTTC.

The genes are TRBV29-1 and TRBJ2-1, with D possibly being TRBD2 (5 bases). This CDR3 region has 15 residues. V was clipped by 4 bases and J by 2 bases, with 15 bases between them. Germline CDR1 is SQVTM and CDR2 is ANQGSEA. The CDR3 DNA follows: TGCAGCGTTGTAGAGGGTCTAGCTCCCTACAATGAGCAGTTCTTC. Residues: CSVVEGLAPYNEQFF.

V usage is TRBV23-1 and J usage is TRBJ1-5; D is possibly TRBD1 (5 bases). TRBV23-1 is designated an ORF whose function remains uncertain. Trimming left V 6 bases short and J 0 bases short, with 12 bases between. This CDR3 is built from 15 residues. The CDR3 loop reads CASRHNRFSNQPQHF. DNA for the CDR3: TGCGCCAGCAGACACAACAGGTTTAGCAATCAGCCCCAGCATTTT.

This sequence joins TRBV20-1 and TRBJ2-1, with TRBD1 as a possible D gene (5 bases). CDR1 DFQATT and CDR2 SNEGSKA come from the germline V gene (reference sequence). Trimming removed 0 bases from V and 5 bases from J, with 17 bases in between. There are 16 residues in the CDR3. CDR3 protein: CSARDISTATHNEQFF. CDR3 bases: TGCAGTGCTAGAGATATCTCGACAGCAACACACAATGAGCAGTTCTTC.

The chain employs TRBV10-1 and TRBJ2-4; 7 nucleotides agree with TRBD1. The J call could be wrong; TRBJ2-7 is a better fit for the DNA end. The CDR3 totals 15 residues. The germline gives CDR1 WNHNN, CDR2 SYGVQD (reference sequence). The CDR3 sequence is CASSEQTGSRDEQYF. The CDR3 nucleotides read TGCGCCAGCAGTGAGCAGACAGGGAGCAGGGACGAGCAGTACTTC.

V and J are TRBV12-3 or TRBV12-4 and TRBJ2-2; 7 nucleotides align to TRBD2. The CDR3 runs to 11 residues. The V segment lost 10 bases and the J segment 7 bases; nucleotides outside the gene matches: 3. This CDR3 reads CATRGGGELFF. CDR3 in DNA: TGTGCCACTCGCGGGGGCGGGGAGCTGTTTTTT.

This clonotype appeared a few times. V and J are TRBV12-3 or TRBV12-4 and TRBJ2-3, with no clear D. Trimming stripped 7 bases from V and 3 bases from J, with 11 bases between. The CDR3 has 13 residues. DNA for the CDR3: TGTGCCAGCAAGTCCGGTGTTACAGATACGCAGTATTTT. Protein product: CASKSGVTDTQYF.

On this clonotype itself: Mismatch with germline at one junction end may stem from a read error. The chain couples TRBV12-3 or TRBV12-4 to TRBJ2-7, with D possibly TRBD2 on 7 matching bases. The CDR3 loop spans 18 amino acids. The CDR3: CAGSLRAFGGGGRHEQYF. CDR3 bases: TGTGCCGGCAGTTTACGGGCTTTCGGGGGCGGCGGGAGACATGAGCAGTACTTC.

This chain joins TRBV27 and TRBJ1-5; TRBD1 is a possible D gene (6 bases). V lost 4 bases to trimming and J lost 3 bases, with 13 bases between them. CDR3 size: 15 residues. Germline V gene lookup returns CDR1 MNHEY and CDR2 SMNVEV (reference sequence). The CDR3: CASSSRGQSNQPQHF. The CDR3, as DNA: TGTGCCAGCAGTTCACGAGGACAGTCCAATCAGCCCCAGCATTTT.

The rearrangement joins TRBV14 to TRBJ2-1; the match to TRBD1 covers 8 bases. The CDR3 consists of 14 residues. Germline values: CDR1 SGHDN, CDR2 FVKESK. J lost 7 bases, V lost 4 bases, and 6 bases had no gene match. The CDR3 nucleotides are TGTGCCAGCAGCCCCAGGGGGCTCTGGAATGAGCAGTTCTTC. This sequence encodes CASSPRGLWNEQFF.

The chain joins TRBV7-2 to TRBJ2-5; tentatively, D is TRBD2 (6 bases). This CDR3 region has 13 residues. The V and J ends lost 5 bases and 0 bases respectively, with 7 bases between them. Germline CDR1 reads SGHTA; CDR2 reads FQGNSA. The CDR3 protein is CASSGDYQETQYF. CDR3 DNA: TGTGCCAGCAGCGGGGACTACCAAGAGACCCAGTACTTC.

The V gene is TRBV7-9, the J gene TRBJ2-7; 9 bases map to TRBD2. This CDR3 has 17 residues. The V and J ends lost 0 bases and 0 bases, in that order; junction bases with no gene match: 6. Germline V lookup: CDR1 SEHNR, CDR2 FQNEAQ (reference sequence). DNA for the CDR3: TGTGCCAGCAGCTTAGCGCGACTAGCGGATAGCTCCTACGAGCAGTACTTC. Protein: CASSLARLADSSYEQYF.

This chain uses TRBV29-1 with TRBJ2-3, with 9 bases matching TRBD1. V was pared by 4 bases and J by 6 bases, with 8 bases of the junction left unmatched. This CDR3 is 14 amino acids long. Germline V gives CDR1 SQVTM, CDR2 ANQGSEA. CDR3 sequence (DNA): TGCAGCGTTGCCCGGGACAGGGTTTTGGATACGCAGTATTTT. Residues: CSVARDRVLDTQYF.

The chain combines TRBV7-9 with TRBJ2-5; D unresolved. The germline CDR1 and CDR2 sequences are SEHNR and FQNEAQ (reference sequence). V was pared by 3 bases and J by 5 bases, with 13 bases between. The CDR3 is 14 residues long. This chain's CDR3 is CASSLPTIPETQYF. The CDR3 nucleotides are TGTGCCAGCAGCTTGCCCACTATCCCGGAGACCCAGTACTTC.

The chain combines TRBV28 with TRBJ2-4; possibly TRBD1 or TRBD2 for D (5 bases each). The germline V gene has CDR1 MDHEN and CDR2 SYDVKM. The CDR3 runs 17 residues. V lost 4 bases and J 0 bases, leaving 16 bases between the germline ends. The CDR3 DNA reads TGTGCCAGCAGTTCAGGGACGGAATTCCTAGCCAAAAACATTCAGTACTTC. Its protein is CASSSGTEFLAKNIQYF. Full variable domain (rest looked up from reference TRBV28 and TRBJ2-4): DVKVTQSSRYLVKRTGEKVFLECVQDMDHENMFWYRQDPGLGLRLIYFSYDVKMKEKGDIPEGYSVSREKKERFSLILESASTNQTSMYLCASSSGTEFLAKNIQYFGAGTRLSVL.

In nucleotides, the CDR3 is TGTGCCAGCAGCCCCGAGGGGTCTTCTCAAGAGACCCAGTACTTC. Protein sequence: CASSPEGSSQETQYF. The gene calls are TRBV13 and TRBJ2-5; D could derive from TRBD1 or TRBD2 (5 bases each). From germline, CDR1 is PRHDT and CDR2 FYEKMQ (reference sequence). The CDR3 consists of 15 residues. The V gene lost 5 bases and the J gene lost 2 bases, with 15 bases spanning the gap.

The CDR3 region has the DNA TGTGCCAGCAGTTACGTTTCGCGGGGTATAGGGGCCCAGTACTTC. Its protein product is CASSYVSRGIGAQYF. This chain links TRBV6-5 with TRBJ2-5; perhaps TRBD2 as D (6 bases). V was clipped by 2 bases and J by 9 bases, with 19 bases between them. The CDR3 contains 15 residues. Germline lookup yields CDR1 MNHEY and CDR2 SVGAGI.

This clonotype was recorded a few times. The chain has TRBV7-9 and TRBJ2-7; D perhaps matches TRBD2 (5 bases). This CDR3 region has 14 residues. The V gene's germline CDR1 is SEHNR and CDR2 FQNEAQ (reference sequence). V shed 2 bases and J shed 5 bases, with 13 bases lying between them. CDR3 nucleotide sequence: TGTGCCAGCAGCTTAAGCGGTTACGGTAACGAGCAGTACTTC. It codes for CASSLSGYGNEQYF.

This clonotype was observed a few times. The genes are TRBV5-1 and TRBJ1-2, with a tentative D call TRBD1 (5 bases). The germline V and J ends were trimmed by 4 bases and 3 bases, with 16 bases remaining between them. Per the germline V gene, CDR1 is SGHRS and CDR2 is YFSETQ. This CDR3 contains 15 residues. The CDR3 DNA is TGCGCCAGCAGCCCATCCCCAGACAGCCACTATGGCTACACCTTC. It specifies CASSPSPDSHYGYTF.

The CDR3 coding sequence is TGTGCCAGCAGTGAACTAGCGGGAGGGCAAGACGAGCAGTACTTC. This sequence encodes CASSELAGGQDEQYF. The V gene is TRBV2, the J gene TRBJ2-5, with TRBD2 matching 12 bases. The DNA end is more similar to TRBJ2-7, so the J call may be wrong. The germline CDR1 and CDR2 sequences are SNHLY and FYNNEI. The CDR3 runs to 15 residues.